A selection of T cell receptor beta chains follows, all from one sample in a study of blood T cell repertoires in COVID-19. Clones were read by immunoSEQ multiplex PCR, and TCRdb kept only the in-frame ones, dropping some. The sample lists 250,000 to 350,000 clones; roughly 87% were seen once. Sequenced: peripheral blood. The receptors were gathered from a man between 18 and 29 years old with active or convalescent COVID-19. Both conserved end residues are part of each CDR3. Each record gives: J gene, D gene, clone size, V gene, CDR3 protein, CDR3 DNA. D genes are given only for firm matches. Clone size is not always given. Where it is, it says once, few, many or a class for expanded clones.

>TRBJ2-2|TRBD2|-|TRBV5-6
CASSLVLAYSGELFF
TGTGCCAGCAGCTTGGTACTAGCGTATTCTGGGGAGCTGTTTTTT
>TRBJ2-5|TRBD2|-|TRBV5-1
CASSPAGGLQETQYF
TGCGCCAGCAGCCCGGCGGGGGGGCTCCAAGAGACCCAGTACTTC
>TRBJ1-2|-|-|TRBV2
CASSEEMPGNGYTF
TGTGCCAGCAGTGAAGAAATGCCAGGGAATGGCTACACCTTC
>TRBJ2-2|-|-|TRBV6-5
CASSYLGRTGELFF
TGTGCCAGCAGTTATCTCGGGAGAACCGGGGAGCTGTTTTTT
>TRBJ1-6|-|-|TRBV25-1
CASSTGFEHSSPLHF
TGTGCCAGCAGCACAGGGTTTGAGCACTCTTCACCCCTCCACTTT
>TRBJ1-5|TRBD1|-|TRBV27
CASSKTGGNSNQPQHF
TGTGCCAGCAGCAAGACAGGGGGTAATAGCAATCAGCCCCAGCATTTT
>TRBJ1-4|TRBD1|once|TRBV4-2
CASSGQGRNEKLFF
TGTGCCAGCAGTGGACAGGGCCGTAATGAAAAACTGTTTTTT
>TRBJ2-1|TRBD2|-|TRBV29-1
CRLATSGSHNEQFF
TGCAGGCTCGCCACTAGCGGGAGTCACAATGAGCAGTTCTTC
>TRBJ1-2|TRBD1|few|TRBV10-1
CASSESGTGYDGYTF
TGCGCCAGCAGTGAGTCCGGGACAGGGTATGATGGCTACACCTTC
>TRBJ1-5|-|-|TRBV25-1
CASSPGRVSNQPQHF
TGTGCCAGCAGTCCGGGGAGGGTTAGCAATCAGCCCCAGCATTTT
>TRBJ1-2|TRBD1|-|TRBV6-5
CASSYKPDRGGGYTF
TGTGCCAGCAGTTACAAACCAGACAGGGGTGGGGGCTACACCTTC
>TRBJ1-2|-|-|TRBV27
CASSRDGAEGVYGYTF
TGTGCCAGCAGTCGGGACGGAGCAGAGGGGGTATATGGCTACACCTTC
>TRBJ2-1|TRBD2|-|TRBV29-1
CSVWEGYNEQFF
TGCAGCGTATGGGAGGGCTACAATGAGCAGTTCTTC
>TRBJ1-2|TRBD1|-|TRBV6-2/TRBV6-3
CASSYYDRGPLGRTF
TGTGCCAGCAGTTACTACGACAGGGGGCCTTTGGGGAGGACCTTC
>TRBJ1-6|TRBD1|-|TRBV4-1
CASSLTDRYNSPLHF
TGCGCCAGCAGCCTAACGGACAGGTATAATTCACCCCTCCACTTT
>TRBJ1-4|-|-|TRBV7-9
CASSSYRVGELFF
TGTGCCAGCAGCTCCTACAGGGTTGGGGAACTGTTTTTT
>TRBJ2-5|TRBD2|-|TRBV7-9
CASSPRASGGPTETQYF
TGTGCCAGCAGCCCTAGGGCTAGCGGGGGCCCCACGGAGACCCAGTACTTC
>TRBJ1-3|TRBD1|-|TRBV7-2
CASSYTGGSGNTIYF
TGTGCCAGCAGTTACACAGGGGGCTCTGGAAACACCATATATTTT
>TRBJ2-7|TRBD2|-|TRBV5-6
CASSLSGRGEQYF
TGTGCCAGCAGCCTTAGCGGGAGAGGGGAGCAGTACTTC
>TRBJ2-7|TRBD1|-|TRBV4-1
CASSQPGQTKNREQYF
TGCGCCAGCAGCCAGCCGGGACAGACTAAAAATAGGGAGCAGTACTTC
>TRBJ1-1|-|-|TRBV3-1/TRBV3-2
CASSRRDGAEAFF
TGTGCCAGCAGCCGTAGAGACGGGGCTGAAGCTTTCTTT
>TRBJ2-5|-|few|TRBV5-1
CASSLTRRKEETQYF
TGCGCCAGCAGCTTGACGAGGAGGAAGGAAGAGACCCAGTACTTC
>TRBJ2-1|TRBD1|-|TRBV4-2
CASSQELRTGVMGGSYNEQFF
TGTGCCAGCAGCCAAGAGTTGCGGACAGGGGTGATGGGTGGCTCCTACAATGAGCAGTTCTTC
>TRBJ2-2|-|-|TRBV11-2
CASTFTSGQINTGELFF
TGTGCCAGCACCTTTACATCGGGACAAATTAACACCGGGGAGCTGTTTTTT
>TRBJ2-5|-|-|TRBV2
CASSEGRETQYF
TGTGCCAGCAGTGAAGGTCGGGAGACCCAGTACTTC
>TRBJ2-7|TRBD1|once|TRBV7-8
CASSARDRVNEQYF
TGTGCCAGCAGCGCAAGGGACAGGGTGAACGAGCAGTACTTC
>TRBJ1-4|TRBD1|-|TRBV5-6
CASSGTGTGNEKLFF
TGTGCCAGCAGCGGAACCGGGACAGGGAATGAAAAACTGTTTTTT
>TRBJ1-1|TRBD1|-|TRBV4-1
CASSQGKQGDTEAFF
TGCGCCAGCAGCCAAGGTAAACAGGGGGACACTGAAGCTTTCTTT
>TRBJ2-2|-|-|TRBV5-1
CASSPDSDTGELFF
TGCGCCAGCAGCCCGGACAGTGACACCGGGGAGCTGTTTTTT
>TRBJ1-4|TRBD1|-|TRBV14
CASSQEKTGVREKLFF
TGTGCCAGCAGCCAAGAAAAAACAGGGGTTAGGGAAAAACTGTTTTTT